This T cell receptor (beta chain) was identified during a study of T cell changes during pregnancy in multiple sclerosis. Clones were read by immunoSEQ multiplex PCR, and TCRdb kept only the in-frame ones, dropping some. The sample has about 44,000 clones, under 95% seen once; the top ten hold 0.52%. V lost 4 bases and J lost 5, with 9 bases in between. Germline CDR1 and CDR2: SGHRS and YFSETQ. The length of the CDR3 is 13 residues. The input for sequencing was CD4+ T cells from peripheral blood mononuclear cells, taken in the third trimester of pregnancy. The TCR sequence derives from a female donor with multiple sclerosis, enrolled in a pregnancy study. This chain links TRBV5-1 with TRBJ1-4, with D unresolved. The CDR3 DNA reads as TGCGCCAGCAGCGGGCTCCGAAATGAAAAACTGTTTTTT. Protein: CASSGLRNEKLFF.